The present TCR beta chain was sequenced within a study of T-cell reconstitution after alpha-beta-depleted transplantation in children. CDR1 is DFQATT, CDR2 SNEGSKA, per germline (reference sequence). This CDR3 spans 15 amino acids. V gave up 6 bases and J gave up 2 bases; unmatched junction bases: 6. Molecular barcoding with unique molecular identifiers was used for the TCRbeta library. TCRdb processed the PCR reads anew with MiXCR; each CDR3 protein has one entry. Counted here are about 300,000 distinct CDR3 sequences, about 9.5% occurring once; the ten biggest clones make up around 7.5%. This clonotype has only a few counts. Its target is not known. General study points: Elevated TCRbeta diversity at day 60 was traced, in some patients, to surviving recipient T cells and thymic progenitors.

The clonotype comes from a boy less than two years old with acute myeloid leukemia, due to receive a stem cell transplant. The source material was PBMCs, sampled before TCRalphabeta/CD19-depleted stem cell transplant. The rearrangement links TRBV20-1 to TRBJ2-1, with TRBD2 matching over 11 bases. The CDR3 bases are TGCAGTGCAAGATTAGCGGGAGGGCCCTACAATGAGCAGTTCTTC. Encoded protein: CSARLAGGPYNEQFF.